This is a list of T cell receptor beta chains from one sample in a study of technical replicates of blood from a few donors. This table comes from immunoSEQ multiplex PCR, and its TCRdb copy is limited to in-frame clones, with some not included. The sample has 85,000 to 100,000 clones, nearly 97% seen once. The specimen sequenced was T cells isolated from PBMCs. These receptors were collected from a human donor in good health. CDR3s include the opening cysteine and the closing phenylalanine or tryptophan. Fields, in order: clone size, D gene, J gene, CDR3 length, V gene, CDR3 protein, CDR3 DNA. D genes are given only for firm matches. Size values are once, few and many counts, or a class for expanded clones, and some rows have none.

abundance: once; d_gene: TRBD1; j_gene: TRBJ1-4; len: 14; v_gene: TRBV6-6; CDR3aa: CASKLGTANEKLFF; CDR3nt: TGTGCCAGCAAGTTGGGGACAGCTAATGAAAAACTGTTTTTT
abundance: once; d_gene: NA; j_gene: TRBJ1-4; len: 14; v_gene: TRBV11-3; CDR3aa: CASSLGQSNEKLFF; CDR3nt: TGTGCCAGCAGCTTGGGGCAGTCTAATGAAAAACTGTTTTTT
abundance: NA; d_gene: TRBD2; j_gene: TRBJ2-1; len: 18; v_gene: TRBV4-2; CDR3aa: CASSQGRGRSGSSHEQFF; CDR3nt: TGTGCCAGCAGCCAAGGCCGTGGCCGTAGCGGGAGTAGTCATGAGCAGTTCTTC
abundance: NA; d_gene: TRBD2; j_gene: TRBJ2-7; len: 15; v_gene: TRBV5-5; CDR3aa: CASSLGLAGSYEQYF; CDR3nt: TGTGCCAGCAGCCTAGGACTAGCGGGGTCCTACGAGCAGTACTTC
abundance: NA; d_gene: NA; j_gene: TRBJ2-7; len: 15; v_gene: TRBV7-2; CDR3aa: CASSFLSGPSYEQYF; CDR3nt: TGTGCCAGCAGCTTTTTAAGCGGGCCTTCCTACGAGCAGTACTTC
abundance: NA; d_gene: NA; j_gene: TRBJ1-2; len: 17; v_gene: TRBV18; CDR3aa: CASSPRGLGVRGDGYTF; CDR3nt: TGTGCCAGCTCACCACGGGGGCTGGGAGTCAGGGGTGATGGCTACACCTTC
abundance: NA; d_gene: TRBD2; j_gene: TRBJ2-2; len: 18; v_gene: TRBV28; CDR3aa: CASSPTSGRLGNTGELFF; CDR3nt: TGTGCCAGCAGTCCGACTAGCGGGAGACTAGGGAACACCGGGGAGCTGTTTTTT
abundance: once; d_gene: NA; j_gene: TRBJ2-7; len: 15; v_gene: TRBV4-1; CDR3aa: CASSQLGGTPHEQYF; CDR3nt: TGCGCCAGCAGCCAATTAGGCGGGACCCCCCACGAGCAGTACTTC
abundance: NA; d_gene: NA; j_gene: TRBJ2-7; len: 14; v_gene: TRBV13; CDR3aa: CASSLNDRPYEQYF; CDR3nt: TGTGCCAGCAGCCTTAACGACAGACCCTACGAGCAGTACTTC
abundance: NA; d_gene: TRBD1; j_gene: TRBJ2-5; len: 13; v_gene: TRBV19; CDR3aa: CASRRQGAETQYF; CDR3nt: TGTGCCAGTAGGCGTCAGGGGGCGGAGACCCAGTACTTC
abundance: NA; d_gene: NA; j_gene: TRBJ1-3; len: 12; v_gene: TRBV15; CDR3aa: CATSRARNTIYF; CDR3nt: TGTGCCACCAGCAGAGCTAGAAACACCATATATTTT
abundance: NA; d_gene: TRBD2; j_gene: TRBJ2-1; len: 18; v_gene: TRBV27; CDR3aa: CASSQRTSGNGSYNEQFF; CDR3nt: TGTGCCAGCAGCCAAAGGACTAGCGGGAACGGGTCCTACAATGAGCAGTTCTTC
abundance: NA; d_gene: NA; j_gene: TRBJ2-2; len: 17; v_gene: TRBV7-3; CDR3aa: CASSLSPPGPNTGELFF; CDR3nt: TGTGCCAGCAGCCTCAGCCCCCCGGGTCCTAACACCGGGGAGCTGTTTTTT
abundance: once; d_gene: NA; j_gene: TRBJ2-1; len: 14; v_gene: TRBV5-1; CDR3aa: CASSLWDTYNEQFF; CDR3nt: TGCGCCAGCAGCTTGTGGGACACTTACAATGAGCAGTTCTTC
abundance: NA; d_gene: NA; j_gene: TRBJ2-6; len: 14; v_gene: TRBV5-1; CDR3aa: CASSPAELGGVLTF; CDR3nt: TGCGCCAGCAGCCCGGCGGAGCTTGGCGGTGTCCTGACTTTC
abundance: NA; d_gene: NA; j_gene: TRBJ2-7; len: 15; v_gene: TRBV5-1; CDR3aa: CASSLFSGNGYEQYF; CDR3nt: TGCGCCAGCAGCTTGTTCTCAGGGAACGGCTACGAGCAGTACTTC
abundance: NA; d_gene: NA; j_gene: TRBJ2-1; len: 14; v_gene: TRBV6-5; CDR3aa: CASSSQGLWNEQFF; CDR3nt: TGTGCCAGCAGTAGTCAGGGGTTGTGGAATGAGCAGTTCTTC
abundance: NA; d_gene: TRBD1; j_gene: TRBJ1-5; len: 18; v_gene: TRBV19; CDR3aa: CASSIGQGAARTNQPQHF; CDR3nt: TGTGCCAGTAGTATAGGACAGGGGGCTGCTCGGACGAATCAGCCCCAGCATTTT
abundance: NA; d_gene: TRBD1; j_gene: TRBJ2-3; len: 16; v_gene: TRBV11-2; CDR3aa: CASSIGAGGRGDTQYF; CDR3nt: TGTGCCAGCAGCATAGGGGCAGGGGGCAGGGGAGATACGCAGTATTTT
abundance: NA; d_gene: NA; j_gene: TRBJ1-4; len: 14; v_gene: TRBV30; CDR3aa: CAWSVPRDNEKLFF; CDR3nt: TGTGCCTGGAGTGTGCCAAGAGATAATGAAAAACTGTTTTTT
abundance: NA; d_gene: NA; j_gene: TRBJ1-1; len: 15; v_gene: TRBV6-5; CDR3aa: CASSYSGGGNTEAFF; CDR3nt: TGTGCCAGCAGTTACTCCGGGGGGGGGAACACTGAAGCTTTCTTT
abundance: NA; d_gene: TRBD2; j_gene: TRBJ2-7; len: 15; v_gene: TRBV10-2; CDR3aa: CATQWTSSWSYEQYF; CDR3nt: TGCGCCACTCAATGGACTAGTAGTTGGTCCTACGAGCAGTACTTC
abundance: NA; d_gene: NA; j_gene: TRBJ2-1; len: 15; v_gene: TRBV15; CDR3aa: CATSSGGAGYNEQFF; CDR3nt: TGTGCCACCAGCAGTGGGGGGGCAGGGTACAATGAGCAGTTCTTC
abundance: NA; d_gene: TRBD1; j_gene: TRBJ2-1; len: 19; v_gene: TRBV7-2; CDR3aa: CASSTRDSFSGSAVNEQFF; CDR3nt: TGTGCCAGCAGCACCCGGGACAGCTTTTCCGGGTCTGCGGTGAATGAGCAGTTCTTC
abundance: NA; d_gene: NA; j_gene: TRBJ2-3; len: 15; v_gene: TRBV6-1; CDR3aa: CASSATRQITDTQYF; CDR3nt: TGTGCCAGCAGCGCAACCCGACAGATCACAGATACGCAGTATTTT
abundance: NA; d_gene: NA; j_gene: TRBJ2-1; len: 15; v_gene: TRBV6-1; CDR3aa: CASSEWGLEDNEQFF; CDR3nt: TGTGCCAGCAGTGAGTGGGGCCTAGAGGACAATGAGCAGTTCTTC
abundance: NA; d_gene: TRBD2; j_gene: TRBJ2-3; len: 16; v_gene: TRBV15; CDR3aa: CATSRDQRGGLDTQYF; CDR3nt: TGTGCCACCAGCAGAGACCAGCGGGGGGGCCTAGATACGCAGTATTTT
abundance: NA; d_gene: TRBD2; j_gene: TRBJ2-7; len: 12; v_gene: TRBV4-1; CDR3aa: CASSPPGGEQYF; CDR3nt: TGCGCCAGCAGCCCCCCCGGGGGGGAGCAGTACTTC
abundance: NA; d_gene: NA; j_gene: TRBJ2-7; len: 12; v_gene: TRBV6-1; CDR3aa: CASSVKPTEQYF; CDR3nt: TGTGCCAGCAGTGTTAAGCCAACCGAGCAGTACTTC
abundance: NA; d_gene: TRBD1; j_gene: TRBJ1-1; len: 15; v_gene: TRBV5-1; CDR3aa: CASSLDDRGTTEAFF; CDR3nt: TGCGCCAGCAGCTTGGATGACAGGGGCACCACTGAAGCTTTCTTT
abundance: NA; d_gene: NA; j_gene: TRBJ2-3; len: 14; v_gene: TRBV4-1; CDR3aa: CASSQSGDIDTQYF; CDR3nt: TGCGCCAGCAGCCAATCAGGGGATATAGATACGCAGTATTTT
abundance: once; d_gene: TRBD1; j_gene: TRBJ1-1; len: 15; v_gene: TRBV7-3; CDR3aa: CASSRTGQPLDEAFF; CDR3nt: TGTGCCAGCAGCCGTACGGGACAGCCACTTGATGAAGCTTTCTTT
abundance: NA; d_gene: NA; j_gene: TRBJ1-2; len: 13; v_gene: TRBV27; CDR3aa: CASSFWQGNGYTF; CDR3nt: TGTGCCAGCAGTTTCTGGCAGGGTAATGGCTACACCTTC
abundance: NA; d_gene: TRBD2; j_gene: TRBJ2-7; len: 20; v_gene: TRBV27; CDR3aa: CASSLFPRGLAGGFNYEQYF; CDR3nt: TGTGCCAGCAGTTTATTCCCCCGGGGACTAGCGGGGGGTTTCAACTACGAGCAGTACTTC
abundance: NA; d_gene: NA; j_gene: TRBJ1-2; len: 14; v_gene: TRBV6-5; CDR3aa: CASSLARENYGYTF; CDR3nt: TGTGCCAGCAGTTTGGCCAGGGAAAACTATGGCTACACCTTC
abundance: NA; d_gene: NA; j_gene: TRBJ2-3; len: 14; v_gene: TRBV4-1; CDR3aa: CASSQFLSTDTQYF; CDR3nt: TGCGCCAGCAGCCAATTTCTTAGCACAGATACGCAGTATTTT
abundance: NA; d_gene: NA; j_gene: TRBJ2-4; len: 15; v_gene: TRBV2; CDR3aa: CASTSDSLPGNIQYF; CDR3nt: TGTGCCAGCACCTCGGACAGCCTCCCTGGAAACATTCAGTACTTC
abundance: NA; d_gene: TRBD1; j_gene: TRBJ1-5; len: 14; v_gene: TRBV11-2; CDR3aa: CASSPDRGDQPQHF; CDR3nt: TGTGCCAGCAGTCCCGACAGGGGAGATCAGCCCCAGCATTTT
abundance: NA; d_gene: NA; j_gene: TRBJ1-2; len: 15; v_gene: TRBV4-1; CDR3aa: CASSQGPGQNYGYTF; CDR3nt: TGCGCCAGCAGCCAAGGGCCAGGACAGAACTATGGCTACACCTTC
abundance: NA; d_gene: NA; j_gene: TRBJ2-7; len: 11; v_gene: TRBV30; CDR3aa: CAWGAGYEQYF; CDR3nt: TGTGCCTGGGGGGCGGGGTACGAGCAGTACTTC
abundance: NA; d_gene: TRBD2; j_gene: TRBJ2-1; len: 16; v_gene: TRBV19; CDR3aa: CASSIRLAGGPHEQFF; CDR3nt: TGTGCCAGTAGTATTCGACTAGCGGGAGGGCCTCATGAGCAGTTCTTC
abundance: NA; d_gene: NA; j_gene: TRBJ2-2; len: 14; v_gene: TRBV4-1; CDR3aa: CASSQLPGAGELFF; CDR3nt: TGCGCCAGCAGCCAACTTCCGGGGGCCGGGGAGCTGTTTTTT
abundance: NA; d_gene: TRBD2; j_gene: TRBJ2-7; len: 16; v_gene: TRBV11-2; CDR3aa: CASSPPWVSGSYEQYF; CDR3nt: TGTGCCAGCAGCCCCCCGTGGGTTAGCGGGAGCTACGAGCAGTACTTC